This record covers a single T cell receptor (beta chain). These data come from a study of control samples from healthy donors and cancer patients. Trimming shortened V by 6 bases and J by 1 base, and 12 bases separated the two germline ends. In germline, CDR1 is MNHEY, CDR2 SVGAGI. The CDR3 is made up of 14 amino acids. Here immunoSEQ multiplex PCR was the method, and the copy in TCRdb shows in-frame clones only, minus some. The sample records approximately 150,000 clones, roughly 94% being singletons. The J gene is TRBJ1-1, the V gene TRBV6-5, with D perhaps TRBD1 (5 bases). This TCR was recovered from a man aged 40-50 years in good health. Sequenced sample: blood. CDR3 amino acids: CASRRGAWNTEAFF. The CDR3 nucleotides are TGTGCCAGCAGACGAGGGGCATGGAACACTGAAGCTTTCTTT.